This T cell receptor beta chain was documented in a study of T cells in women clearing cervical HPV infection. Germline lookup yields CDR1 SGHRS and CDR2 YFSETQ. The CDR3 consists of 14 residues. V lost 5 bases and J lost 4; bases outside the gene matches: 6. TCRdb keeps only in-frame clones here, not all; method: immunoSEQ multiplex PCR. In all, the sample yields around 16,000 clones. With respect to this clone: The CDR3 end falls 3 residues outside the read, so it is completed with the germline J gene.

V gene TRBV5-1 combines with J gene TRBJ1-1; the match to TRBD1 covers 9 bases. The sequence was obtained from a woman between 18 and 75 years old with a cervical HPV16 infection that either progressed to CIN3+ or cleared (not recorded which). Sequencing used blood buffy coat. The DNA read from the CDR3 is TGCGCCAGCAGACCCGGACAGGGGAGCACTGAA. This gives the protein CASRPGQGSTE. The whole CDR3 protein is CASRPGQGSTEAFF.